These 31 T cell receptor beta chains were all obtained from the same sample, sequenced in a study of blood T cell repertoires in COVID-19. Produced via immunoSEQ multiplex PCR; TCRdb's table is partial and in-frame only. Counted here are approximately 220,000 clones, 80% to 85% occurring once; the ten biggest clones make up roughly 2.4%. The sequenced material came from peripheral blood. Receptors were obtained from an older woman with acute or convalescent COVID-19.

This chain joins TRBV6-7 and TRBJ1-1; D is ambiguous. TRBV6-7 is assigned to the ORF class and has an uncertain function. There are 12 residues in the CDR3. V lost 10 bases to trimming and J lost 3 bases, with 12 bases between them. The chain's CDR3 is CATPWEDTEAFF. The DNA of the CDR3 is TGTGCCACCCCATGGGAGGACACTGAAGCTTTCTTT.

This clone occurred a few times. The CDR3 DNA is TGTGCCAGCAGTGAATCCGTAGCGCTTAGGGTGGGTGCTTTCTTT. It specifies CASSESVALRVGAFF. This sequence joins TRBV6-1 and TRBJ1-1; D remains ambiguous. V lost 2 bases to trimming and J lost 11 bases, with 21 bases between them. The CDR3 totals 15 residues. Germline V gives CDR1 MNHNS, CDR2 SASEGT.

V gene TRBV28 combines with J gene TRBJ2-1; D perhaps matches TRBD1 (5 bases). Germline CDR1 and CDR2: MDHEN and SYDVKM. V shed 1 base and J shed 0 bases, with 10 bases lying between them. The CDR3 totals 16 residues. CDR3 residues: CASSLFRGSSYNEQFF. The CDR3 DNA follows: TGTGCCAGCAGTTTATTTAGGGGTAGCTCCTACAATGAGCAGTTCTTC.

V is TRBV2 and J is TRBJ2-5; D might be TRBD2 (5 bases). This CDR3 has 14 amino acids. V lost 6 bases, J lost 2 bases, and 13 bases lay in between. CDR1 and CDR2 (germline): SNHLY, FYNNEI. CDR3 region: CASSIPREQETQYF. DNA for the CDR3: TGTGCCAGCAGCATCCCTCGGGAACAAGAGACCCAGTACTTC.

V and J are TRBV19 and TRBJ1-3; 8 bases match TRBD1. J gave up 7 bases and V 5 bases, and 4 bases lay outside the gene matches. Germline CDR1 reads LNHDA; CDR2 reads SQIVND (reference sequence). The CDR3 contains 13 residues. The CDR3 sequence: CASSHRDRNTIYF. The DNA of the CDR3 is TGTGCCAGTAGTCACCGGGACAGGAACACCATATATTTT.

This clone was counted a few times. This chain uses TRBV27 with TRBJ1-5; 10 positions agree with TRBD1. The CDR3 is made up of 15 amino acids. Germline CDR1 is MNHEY and CDR2 is SMNVEV (reference sequence). The J segment lost 7 bases and the V segment lost 7 bases, leaving 10 bases of the junction unmatched. The CDR3, as DNA: TGTGCCAGCACCTCCTTGACAGGGGGCTTACAGCCCCAGCATTTT. The encoded protein is CASTSLTGGLQPQHF.

The chain is built from TRBV5-4 and TRBJ1-2, with TRBD1 identical over 7 bases. Trimming took 3 bases from V and 4 from J; bases not matched to a gene: 3. Germline CDR1 and CDR2: SGHNT and YYREEE (reference sequence). CDR3 size: 13 residues. The CDR3 DNA reads TGTGCCAGCAGCTCCCGGGACAGCTATGGCTACACCTTC. This sequence encodes CASSSRDSYGYTF.

The V and J genes are TRBV3-1 (or the pseudogene TRBV3-2) and TRBJ2-1; the match to TRBD2 covers 9 bases. CDR1 and CDR2 from the germline V gene are LGHDT and YNNKEL (reference sequence). The CDR3 loop spans 15 amino acids. Losses at the gene ends were 5 bases for V and 5 bases for J; bases not matched to a gene: 7. CDR3 residues: CASSVAGVIDNEQFF. The CDR3 nucleotides are TGTGCCAGCAGCGTAGCGGGGGTGATCGACAATGAGCAGTTCTTC.

This chain connects TRBV11-2 to TRBJ1-5; D gene unclear. CDR1 is SGHAT, CDR2 FQNNGV, per germline. The germline V and J ends were trimmed by 2 bases and 4 bases, with 9 bases remaining between them. The CDR3 covers 14 residues. The CDR3, as DNA: TGTGCCAGCAGCTTATCTGGGAGGAATCAGCCCCAGCATTTT. Its translation is CASSLSGRNQPQHF.

This chain links TRBV5-4 with TRBJ1-6; perhaps TRBD1 as D (6 bases). This CDR3 is 16 amino acids long. Between the trimmed V and J ends, which lost 7 bases and 7 bases, there was a span of 21 bases. Germline V gene lookup returns CDR1 SGHNT and CDR2 YYREEE (reference sequence). The CDR3 sequence: CASHRTGQRPNSPLHF. The CDR3 region has the DNA TGTGCCAGCCATAGAACGGGACAAAGGCCCAATTCACCCCTCCACTTT.

This clone was counted a single time. The CDR3 nucleotides are TGTGCCAGCAGCGGGGCAGGGGCGGTGAACACTGAAGCTTTCTTT. Protein: CASSGAGAVNTEAFF. V gene TRBV9 combines with J gene TRBJ1-1; weak D call: TRBD1 (6 bases). CDR3 size: 15 residues. The ends were cut back, 3 bases at V and 0 bases at J, with 12 bases in the middle. In germline, CDR1 is SGDLS, CDR2 YYNGEE. The whole variable domain, filled in from reference TRBV9 and TRBJ1-1, reads DSGVTQTPKHLITATGQRVTLRCSPRSGDLSVYWYQQSLDQGLQFLIQYYNGEERAKGNILERFSAQQFPDLHSELNLSSLELGDSALYFCASSGAGAVNTEAFFGQGTRLTVV.

The chain combines TRBV28 with TRBJ1-1; D call uncertain. V was pared by 3 bases and J by 1 base, with 9 bases between. The CDR3 loop spans 14 amino acids. Per germline, CDR1 MDHEN and CDR2 SYDVKM. CDR3 coding DNA: TGTGCCAGCAGTTTCTTTAGCAGGAACACTGAAGCTTTCTTT. Its translation is CASSFFSRNTEAFF.

The V call is TRBV6-1, the J call TRBJ1-2; 10 nucleotides align to TRBD1. The V segment lost 0 bases and the J segment 5 bases; nucleotides outside the gene matches: 6. The CDR3 spans 16 residues. The germline V gene has CDR1 MNHNS and CDR2 SASEGT. The CDR3 reads CASSEAIRTGGYGYTF. The CDR3 nucleotides are TGTGCCAGCAGTGAAGCAATCCGGACAGGGGGGTATGGCTACACCTTC.

The CDR3 here is CASSATTGTGELFF. In nucleotides, the CDR3 is TGTGCCAGTAGTGCCACCACTGGCACCGGGGAGCTGTTTTTT. The rearrangement joins TRBV19 to TRBJ2-2; D gene unclear. The V gene's germline CDR1 is LNHDA and CDR2 SQIVND (reference sequence). The CDR3 has 14 amino acids. Trimming stripped 5 bases from V and 4 bases from J, with 11 bases between. The full variable domain, completed using reference TRBV19 and TRBJ2-2, is DGGITQSPKYLFRKEGQNVTLSCEQNLNHDAMYWYRQDPGQGLRLIYYSQIVNDFQKGDIAEGYSVSREKKESFPLTVTSAQKNPTAFYLCASSATTGTGELFFGEGSRLTVL.

This clone was observed a single time. The chain combines TRBV4-2 with TRBJ1-5, with 10 positions matching TRBD1. The trim removed 5 bases at V and 7 bases at J, leaving 11 bases unmatched. The CDR3 covers 16 residues. The germline V gene has CDR1 LGHNA and CDR2 YNFKEQ. The chain's CDR3 is CASSERDRGQNQPQHF. The CDR3 region has the DNA TGTGCCAGCAGCGAACGGGACAGGGGACAAAACCAGCCCCAGCATTTT.

The V and J genes are TRBV19 and TRBJ1-3; 7 bases map to TRBD1. CDR1 LNHDA and CDR2 SQIVND come from the germline V gene (reference sequence). The J segment lost 0 bases and the V segment lost 5 bases, leaving 7 bases of the junction unmatched. CDR3 length equals 16 residues. The CDR3 sequence is CASSYYRGASGNTIYF. The CDR3 DNA reads as TGTGCCAGTAGTTACTACAGGGGCGCCTCTGGAAACACCATATATTTT.

The chain recombines TRBV6-2 or TRBV6-3 with TRBJ1-1; weak D call: TRBD1 (6 bases). The CDR3 runs to 14 residues. The germline V gene has CDR1 MNHEY and CDR2 SVGEGT. Trimming stripped 2 bases from V and 0 bases from J, with 7 bases between. The CDR3 DNA reads as TGTGCCAGCAGTTACGGGGGCATGAACACTGAAGCTTTCTTT. Residues: CASSYGGMNTEAFF.

The CDR3 nucleotides read TGTGCCAGCAGCCCAGGTGGGGGGTATCAGCCCCAGCATTTT. Residues: CASSPGGGYQPQHF. The V gene is TRBV7-2, the J gene TRBJ1-5; tentative D call: TRBD1 (5 bases). V dropped 5 bases and J dropped 5 bases, with 13 bases sitting between them. The CDR3 is made up of 14 amino acids. Per germline, CDR1 SGHTA and CDR2 FQGNSA.

The DNA of the CDR3 is TGTGCCAGCAGTTTATGGGACAGGGCCTACGAGCAGTACTTC. Translating gives CASSLWDRAYEQYF. The chain uses TRBV28 and TRBJ2-7, with 8 bases lining up with TRBD1. V shed 0 bases and J 2 bases; nucleotides not matched to a gene: 0. The CDR3 contains 14 residues. In germline, CDR1 is MDHEN, CDR2 SYDVKM.

The chain joins TRBV6-6 to TRBJ1-2; D possibly corresponds to TRBD1 (6 bases). The CDR3 length is 12 residues. Germline V gives CDR1 MNHNY, CDR2 SVGAGI (reference sequence). Trimming shortened V by 5 bases and J by 8 bases, and 12 bases separated the two germline ends. The CDR3 protein is CASSLEGVGYTF. DNA of the CDR3: TGTGCCAGCAGTCTAGAGGGGGTGGGCTACACCTTC.

This sequence joins TRBV5-5 and TRBJ2-3, with a tentative D call TRBD1 (5 bases). The CDR3 length is 14 residues. Germline values: CDR1 SGHKS, CDR2 YYEKEE (reference sequence). The V end was cut by 1 base, the J end by 7 bases, with 13 bases between. The CDR3 nucleotides are TGTGCCAGCAGCTTGTCTCAGGGTATGAATACGCAGTATTTT. This sequence encodes CASSLSQGMNTQYF.

The rearrangement uses TRBV5-1 and TRBJ1-1; D is unclear. The germline V gene encodes CDR1 SGHRS and CDR2 YFSETQ. The CDR3 consists of 14 residues. V was trimmed by 2 bases and J by 2 bases, leaving 10 bases between them. CDR3 in DNA: TGCGCCAGCAGCTTCCACAGTTATAACACTGAAGCTTTCTTT. It specifies CASSFHSYNTEAFF.

The chain links TRBV10-1 to TRBJ1-6; 9 bases are a match to TRBD1. The CDR3 contains 17 residues. J gave up 11 bases and V 2 bases, and 13 bases lay outside the gene matches. CDR1 WNHNN and CDR2 SYGVQD come from the germline V gene (reference sequence). The CDR3 DNA follows: TGCGCCAGCAGTGAGCTGAGGGGACAGGGCATCTTGCCACCCCTCCACTTT. Translating it yields CASSELRGQGILPPLHF.

The chain couples TRBV9 to TRBJ2-5; 8 bases match TRBD2. From germline, CDR1 is SGDLS and CDR2 YYNGEE. The V and J ends lost 3 bases and 1 base, in that order; junction bases with no gene match: 8. CDR3 length: 16 residues. CDR3 DNA sequence: TGTGCCAGCAGCGCGGAGGCGCTAGCGGGCCAAGAGACCCAGTACTTC. Its translation is CASSAEALAGQETQYF.

The CDR3 sequence is CASSRTSTGEAFF. In DNA form, the CDR3 reads TGCGCCAGCAGCCGGACTTCGACAGGTGAAGCTTTCTTT. The V and J genes are TRBV4-1 and TRBJ1-1; D may be TRBD1 (6 bases). V lost 4 bases and J 7 bases, leaving 13 bases between the germline ends. The germline gives CDR1 MGHRA, CDR2 YSYEKL. The CDR3 consists of 13 residues.

The chain links TRBV28 to TRBJ2-5, with D perhaps TRBD2 (5 bases). This CDR3 has 13 residues. CDR1 and CDR2 from the germline V gene are MDHEN and SYDVKM. Trimming took 5 bases from V and 5 from J, leaving 12 bases between them. The DNA of the CDR3 is TGTGCCAGCAGTGACTCCGGGGTGGAGACCCAGTACTTC. Its translation is CASSDSGVETQYF.

The gene calls are TRBV7-8 and TRBJ2-1; D is unresolved. The CDR3 runs to 11 residues. Germline-derived CDR1 and CDR2 are SGHVS and FQNEAQ. V was cut by 4 bases and J by 10 bases, with 8 bases left in between. The CDR3 loop reads CASSSAGEQFF. CDR3 sequence (DNA): TGTGCCAGCAGCTCGGCCGGGGAGCAGTTCTTC.

This chain links TRBV7-9 with TRBJ2-3, with TRBD2 identical over 9 bases. V shed 4 bases, J shed 0 bases, and the junction held 2 bases outside the gene matches. The CDR3 runs 15 residues. Germline CDR1 SEHNR, CDR2 FQNEAQ (reference sequence). The chain's CDR3 is CASSSGLASTDTQYF. CDR3 sequence (DNA): TGTGCCAGCAGCTCTGGACTAGCGAGCACAGATACGCAGTATTTT.

This chain joins TRBV11-2 and TRBJ1-2, with 8 bases matching TRBD1. In germline, CDR1 is SGHAT, CDR2 FQNNGV. Germline trimming cut 8 bases from V and 4 bases from J; bases unmatched to any gene: 12. The CDR3 has 15 amino acids. CDR3 sequence: CASALDRGAGYGYTF. In DNA form, the CDR3 reads TGTGCCAGCGCACTCGACAGGGGCGCTGGCTATGGCTACACCTTC.

The chain carries TRBV7-2 and TRBJ1-4, with 8 bases that match TRBD1. Germline trimming cut 5 bases from V and 2 bases from J; bases unmatched to any gene: 4. In germline, CDR1 is SGHTA, CDR2 FQGNSA. The CDR3 sequence is 15 residues long. The CDR3 here is CASSVRTGTNEKLFF. The DNA of the CDR3 is TGTGCCAGCAGCGTTAGGACAGGGACTAATGAAAAACTGTTTTTT.

This chain links TRBV12-3 or TRBV12-4 with TRBJ1-5, with no clear D. There are 13 residues in the CDR3. V was pared by 3 bases and J by 10 bases, with 13 bases between. The CDR3 region is CASSLGSGHPQHF. In DNA, the CDR3 is TGTGCCAGCAGTTTGGGGAGTGGTCACCCCCAGCATTTT.